The 17 T cell receptor beta chains presented below share a single source sample, sequenced in a study of blood T cell repertoires in COVID-19. The data were produced by immunoSEQ multiplex PCR, yet TCRdb's version contains in-frame clones alone and is incomplete. Among 160,000 or so clones, 78% were seen once, and the ten largest hold approximately 15%. Sequencing was done on a sample of peripheral blood. The receptors originated from a woman aged 80 or over with acute or convalescent COVID-19.

V and J are TRBV5-1 and TRBJ2-7, with 8 nucleotides matching TRBD2. V lost 0 bases, J lost 7 bases, and 9 bases stayed unmatched. This CDR3 contains 15 residues. The germline V gene encodes CDR1 SGHRS and CDR2 YFSETQ. In DNA form, the CDR3 reads TGCGCCAGCAGCTTGGGGGCAGCGGGAGAGAGGGAGCAGTACTTC. Translation gives CASSLGAAGEREQYF.

This clone appeared a few times. The V and J genes are TRBV2 and TRBJ1-1; 8 bases line up with TRBD1. J gave up 9 bases and V 5 bases, and 5 bases lay outside the gene matches. Germline assignment: CDR1 SNHLY and CDR2 FYNNEI. The CDR3 sequence is 12 residues long. CDR3 sequence reads: CASSLGQAQAFF. The CDR3 DNA sequence: TGTGCCAGCAGTTTGGGACAGGCTCAAGCTTTCTTT.

The gene calls are TRBV4-2 and TRBJ2-1; 8 bases map to TRBD2. In germline, CDR1 is LGHNA, CDR2 YNFKEQ. The CDR3 is made up of 13 amino acids. Unmatched junction bases numbered 7, after V lost 3 bases and J lost 12 bases. DNA of the CDR3: TGTGCCAGCAGCCAGCTTAGCGGGACGCCGCAGTTCTTC. Its translation: CASSQLSGTPQFF.

The V and J genes are TRBV28 and TRBJ2-6; D remains unclear. The germline V and J ends were trimmed by 6 bases and 4 bases, with 7 bases remaining between them. The length of the CDR3 is 13 residues. The germline CDR1 and CDR2 sequences are MDHEN and SYDVKM. CDR3 coding DNA: TGTGCCAGCAGCCTAGACGGGGCCAACGTCCTGACTTTC. This encodes CASSLDGANVLTF.

CDR3 sequence (DNA): TGTGCCAGCAGTTTATCCCAAACTAACTATGGCTACACCTTC. Amino acids: CASSLSQTNYGYTF. J is TRBJ1-2 and V is TRBV27; D gene uncertain. This CDR3 contains 14 residues. Germline lookup yields CDR1 MNHEY and CDR2 SMNVEV (reference sequence). The V gene lost 0 bases and the J gene lost 0 bases, with 5 bases spanning the gap.

The J gene is TRBJ2-5, the V gene TRBV13, with TRBD1 matching over 7 bases. The V and J ends lost 3 bases and 0 bases, in that order; junction bases with no gene match: 7. The CDR3 runs to 16 residues. The germline V gene has CDR1 PRHDT and CDR2 FYEKMQ (reference sequence). Written as DNA, the CDR3 is TGTGCCAGCAGCTTTATCGGCAGGGGGTACCAAGAGACCCAGTACTTC. It is translated as CASSFIGRGYQETQYF. Full variable domain (rest looked up from reference TRBV13 and TRBJ2-5): AAGVIQSPRHLIKEKRETATLKCYPIPRHDTVYWYQQGPGQDPQFLISFYEKMQSDKGSIPDRFSAQQFSDYHSELNMSSLELGDSALYFCASSFIGRGYQETQYFGPGTRLLVL.

The CDR3 reads CASSPGQGGISDTEAFF. The CDR3 coding sequence is TGCGCCAGCAGCCCTGGACAGGGGGGGATTTCGGACACTGAAGCTTTCTTT. The chain uses TRBV5-1 and TRBJ1-1; 10 bases align to TRBD1. The CDR3 runs to 17 residues. Germline CDR1 reads SGHRS; CDR2 reads YFSETQ. V lost 4 bases to trimming and J lost 3 bases; unmatched junction nucleotides: 12.

The V gene is TRBV7-2, the J gene TRBJ1-3; 7 nucleotides line up with TRBD1. The trim removed 2 bases at V and 4 bases at J, leaving 5 bases unmatched. Germline V gene sequence: CDR1 SGHTA, CDR2 FQGNSA. The CDR3 is 15 residues long. The CDR3 DNA sequence: TGTGCCAGCAGCTTACAGAGGGGGCAAGGAAACACCATATATTTT. Protein sequence: CASSLQRGQGNTIYF.

This clone was seen more than once but under ten times. J is TRBJ1-4 and V is TRBV30; no reliable D call. From germline, CDR1 is GTSNPN and CDR2 SVGIG (reference sequence). V dropped 3 bases and J dropped 3 bases, with 20 bases sitting between them. The CDR3 length is 17 residues. This CDR3 is CAWSGRWGSASNEKLFF. CDR3 nucleotide sequence: TGTGCCTGGAGCGGACGGTGGGGTAGCGCCTCTAATGAAAAACTGTTTTTT.

The genes are TRBV7-3 and TRBJ2-2; D is perhaps TRBD2 (6 bases). V was shortened by 4 bases and J by 1 base, with 13 bases between the two germline ends. Germline lookup yields CDR1 SGHTA and CDR2 FQGTGA. The CDR3 is 16 residues long. The CDR3 sequence: CASSSQGSGNTGELFF. CDR3 DNA sequence: TGTGCCAGCAGCTCCCAGGGTAGCGGGAACACCGGGGAGCTGTTTTTT.

This chain links TRBV7-9 with TRBJ1-2; TRBD1 matches 7 bases. The germline V gene has CDR1 SEHNR and CDR2 FQNEAQ (reference sequence). The CDR3 contains 16 residues. Trimming cost V 5 bases and J 4 bases; bases outside gene matches: 13. CDR3 amino acids: CASSLEGAGGGYGYTF. CDR3 nucleotides: TGTGCCAGCAGCCTCGAGGGGGCCGGGGGAGGCTATGGCTACACCTTC.

This rearrangement joins TRBV7-3 to TRBJ2-3, with 14 bases fitting TRBD2. The CDR3 runs to 19 residues. V gave up 1 base and J gave up 6 bases; unmatched junction bases: 12. The V gene's germline CDR1 is SGHTA and CDR2 FQGTGA. CDR3 protein: CASSLNGGGTSGRADTQYF. DNA for the CDR3: TGTGCCAGCAGCTTAAATGGGGGCGGGACTAGCGGGAGAGCCGATACGCAGTATTTT. The variable domain in full, with the rest retrieved from reference TRBV7-3 and TRBJ2-3, is GAGVSQTPSNKVTEKGKYVELRCDPISGHTALYWYRQSLGQGPEFLIYFQGTGAADDSGLPNDRFFAVRPEGSVSTLKIQRTERGDSAVYLCASSLNGGGTSGRADTQYFGPGTRLTVL.

The chain has TRBV5-1 and TRBJ2-2; D unresolved. Trimming stripped 0 bases from V and 0 bases from J, with 6 bases between. The CDR3 runs to 15 residues. Germline loops: CDR1 SGHRS, CDR2 YFSETQ. The CDR3 here is CASSLGHTNTGELFF. CDR3 nucleotides: TGCGCCAGCAGCTTGGGGCATACGAACACCGGGGAGCTGTTTTTT.

The rearrangement joins TRBV7-9 to TRBJ2-1; possibly TRBD1 for D (6 bases). This CDR3 is 14 amino acids long. Per germline, CDR1 SEHNR and CDR2 FQNEAQ (reference sequence). Trimming shortened V by 0 bases and J by 9 bases, and 12 bases separated the two germline ends. CDR3 loop: CASSLATRDTEQFF. The CDR3 coding sequence is TGTGCCAGCAGCTTAGCGACCCGGGACACTGAGCAGTTCTTC.

The rearrangement links TRBV4-2 to TRBJ1-1; 7 bases line up with TRBD1. J was trimmed by 5 bases and V by 1 base; bases with no gene match: 7. This CDR3 region has 15 residues. Germline V gene lookup returns CDR1 LGHNA and CDR2 YNFKEQ. The CDR3 bases are TGTGCCAGCAGCCAAGTCCTGACAGGGATTACTGAAGCTTTCTTT. It encodes CASSQVLTGITEAFF.

This clone is a singleton in its sample. V gene TRBV5-1 combines with J gene TRBJ2-3, with a tentative D call TRBD1 (5 bases). Germline values: CDR1 SGHRS, CDR2 YFSETQ. The ends were cut back, 0 bases at V and 1 base at J, with 9 bases in the middle. The CDR3 has 15 residues. The CDR3 reads CASSLGLGRTDTQYF. CDR3 nucleotides: TGCGCCAGCAGCTTGGGATTGGGGCGCACAGATACGCAGTATTTT.

The CDR3 sequence is CASSKALSAGDNTEAFF. The CDR3 bases are TGTGCCAGCAGCAAAGCGCTTTCGGCAGGGGATAACACTGAAGCTTTCTTT. The V gene is TRBV21-1, the J gene TRBJ1-1; the tabulated D call, TRBD1, remains unverified against the DNA. TRBV21-1 is listed as a pseudogene. The CDR3 totals 17 residues.